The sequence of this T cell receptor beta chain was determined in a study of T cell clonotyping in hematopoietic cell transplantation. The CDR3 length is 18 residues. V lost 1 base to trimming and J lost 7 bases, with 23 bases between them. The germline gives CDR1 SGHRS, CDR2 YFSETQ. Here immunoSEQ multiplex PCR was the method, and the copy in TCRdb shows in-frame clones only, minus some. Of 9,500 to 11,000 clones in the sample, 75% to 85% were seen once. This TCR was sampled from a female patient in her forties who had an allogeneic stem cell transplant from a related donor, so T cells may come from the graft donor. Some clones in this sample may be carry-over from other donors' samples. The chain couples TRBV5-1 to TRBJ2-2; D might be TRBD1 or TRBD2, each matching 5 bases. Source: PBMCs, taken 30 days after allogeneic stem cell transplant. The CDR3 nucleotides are TGCGCCAGCAGCTTGCGTTCCGGGACGGCGGTTAAGAGCGGGGAGCTGTTTTTT. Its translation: CASSLRSGTAVKSGELFF.